This T cell receptor (beta chain) was documented in a study of PD-1 blockade in classical Hodgkin lymphoma. Profiled with immunoSEQ multiplex PCR; TCRdb holds only in-frame clones, not every one. The sample yields tens of thousands of clones, over 60% seen once. This sample's time point: cycle 4 day 1 (C4D1), after 6 weeks of nivolumab. The patients all showed relapse after autologous stem cell transplantation, while their brentuximab vedotin exposure varied. Findings and caveats of the study: Patients with a complete response exhibited baseline diversity comparable to newly diagnosed patients. In newly diagnosed patients, baseline TCR diversity was reportedly below that of healthy donors.

The CDR3 covers 12 residues. Germline lookup yields CDR1 LNHNV and CDR2 YYDKDF (reference sequence). Trimming took off 4 bases at V and 7 bases at J, with 10 bases between the two ends. Details on this clone: Its antigen remains unknown.

The clonotype originates from a human donor with classical Hodgkin lymphoma. This material consisted of peripheral blood mononuclear cells (PBMCs), taken before the fourth cycle of nivolumab. The chain combines TRBV15 with TRBJ2-5; D gene uncertain. The CDR3 sequence is CATSTETGTQYF. CDR3 DNA: TGTGCCACCAGCACAGAGACTGGGACCCAGTACTTC. Variable domain in full (rest from reference TRBV15 and TRBJ2-5): DAMVIQNPRYQVTQFGKPVTLSCSQTLNHNVMYWYQQKSSQAPKLLFHYYDKDFNNEADTPDNFQSRRPNTSFCFLDIRSPGLGDTAMYLCATSTETGTQYFGPGTRLLVL.